This TCR beta chain came from a study of blood T cells in healthy people across ages. This clonotype was counted ten times or more. CDR1 is SGHTA, CDR2 FQGTGA, per germline. V lost 4 bases, J lost 0 bases, and 6 bases lay in between. This CDR3 comprises 13 residues. Sample-barcoded 5' priming and a J-beta primer mix drove a second PCR of about 6 to 11 cycles. TCRdb independently ran MiXCR on the 5' RACE reads; one entry per CDR3 protein. The sample includes about 1,500,000 distinct CDR3 sequences, about 40% of them seen just once. Sample: blood. This rearrangement joins TRBV7-3 to TRBJ1-1; unclear D gene. The sequence was collected from a woman under 30 in good health. The CDR3 DNA is TGTGCCAGCAGCTCTTCTATGAACACTGAAGCTTTCTTT. This translates into CASSSSMNTEAFF.